Sequencing of this T cell receptor beta chain was carried out in a study of OX40 agonist ivuxolimab in advanced cancers. Study information: Partial responses occurred in three patients (one hepatocellular carcinoma, two cutaneous melanoma). Study results and limitations: At doses 0.1 to 3.0 mg/kg, CD4+ and CD8+ clones expanded. In CD8+ T cells, expanded clones were on average more numerous than in CD4+.

Patients had blood sampled at baseline and again on cycle 4 day 1 and cycle 7 day 1. V lost 0 bases and J lost 6, with 15 bases in between. The CDR3 contains 15 residues. The germline V gene has CDR1 MNHEY and CDR2 SVGAGI. Points on this clone: As yet, its antigen is unknown.

Here immunoSEQ multiplex PCR was the method, and the copy in TCRdb shows in-frame clones only, minus some. This repertoire shows about 100,000 clones, roughly 94% found once; its top ten account for less than 0.2%. This sample comprised CD4+ or CD8+ T cells sorted from blood, obtained in a trial of the OX40 agonist ivuxolimab. This TCR was recovered from an adult with an advanced solid tumor such as melanoma, head and neck, liver or kidney cancer. The V gene is TRBV6-5, the J gene TRBJ2-7; either TRBD1 or TRBD2 may fit D (6 bases each). The CDR3 loop is CASSYSRRGVFEQYF. DNA for the CDR3: TGTGCCAGCAGTTACTCTAGGAGGGGGGTTTTCGAGCAGTACTTC.